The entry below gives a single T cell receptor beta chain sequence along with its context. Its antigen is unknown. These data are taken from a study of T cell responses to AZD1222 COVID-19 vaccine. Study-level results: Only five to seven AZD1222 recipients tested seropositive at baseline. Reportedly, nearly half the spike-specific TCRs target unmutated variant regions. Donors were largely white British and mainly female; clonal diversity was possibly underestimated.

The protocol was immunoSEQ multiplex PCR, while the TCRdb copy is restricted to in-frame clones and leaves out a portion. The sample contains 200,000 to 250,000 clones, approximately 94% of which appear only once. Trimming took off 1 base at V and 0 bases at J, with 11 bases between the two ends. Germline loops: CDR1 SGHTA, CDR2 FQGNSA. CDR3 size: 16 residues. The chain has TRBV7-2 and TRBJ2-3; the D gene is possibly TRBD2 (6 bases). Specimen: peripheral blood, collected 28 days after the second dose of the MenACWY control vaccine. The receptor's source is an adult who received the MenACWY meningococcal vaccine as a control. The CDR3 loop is CASSLELAGSTDTQYF. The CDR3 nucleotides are TGTGCCAGCAGCTTAGAATTGGCGGGGAGCACAGATACGCAGTATTTT.